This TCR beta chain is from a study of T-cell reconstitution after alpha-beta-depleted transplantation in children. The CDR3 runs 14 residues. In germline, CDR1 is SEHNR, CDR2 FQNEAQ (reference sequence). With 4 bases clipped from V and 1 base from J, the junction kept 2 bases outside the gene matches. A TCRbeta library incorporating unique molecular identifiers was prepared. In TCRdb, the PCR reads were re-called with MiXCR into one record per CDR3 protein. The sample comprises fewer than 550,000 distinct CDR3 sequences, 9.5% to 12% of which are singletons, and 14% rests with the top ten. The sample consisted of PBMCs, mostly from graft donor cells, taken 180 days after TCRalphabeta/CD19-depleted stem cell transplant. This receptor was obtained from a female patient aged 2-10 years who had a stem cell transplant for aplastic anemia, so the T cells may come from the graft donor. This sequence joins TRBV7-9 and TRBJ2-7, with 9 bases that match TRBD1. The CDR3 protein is CASSSDRGSYEQYV. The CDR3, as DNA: TGTGCCAGCAGCTCGGACAGGGGTTCCTACGAGCAGTACGTC.